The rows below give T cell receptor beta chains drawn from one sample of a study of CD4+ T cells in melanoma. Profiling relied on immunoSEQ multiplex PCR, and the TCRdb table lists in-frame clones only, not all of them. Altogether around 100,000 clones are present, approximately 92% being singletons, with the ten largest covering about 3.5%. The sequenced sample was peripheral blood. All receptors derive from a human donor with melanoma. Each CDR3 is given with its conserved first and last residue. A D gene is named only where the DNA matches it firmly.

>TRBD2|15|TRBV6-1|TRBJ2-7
CASSPGTSGSVEQYF
TGTGCCAGCAGCCCCGGGACTAGCGGGAGCGTCGAGCAGTACTTC
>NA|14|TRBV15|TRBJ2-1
CATSFPGGGNEQFF
TGTGCCACCAGTTTTCCAGGGGGGGGGAATGAGCAGTTCTTC
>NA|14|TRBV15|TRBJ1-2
CATSEGVTAYGYTF
TGTGCCACCAGCGAAGGAGTGACAGCCTATGGCTACACCTTC
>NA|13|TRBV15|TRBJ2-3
CATLGRDRDTQYF
TGTGCCACCCTAGGCAGGGACCGGGATACGCAGTATTTT
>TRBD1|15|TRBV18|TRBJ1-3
CASSGDSSSGNTIYF
TGTGCCAGCTCCGGGGACAGTTCCTCTGGAAACACCATATATTTT
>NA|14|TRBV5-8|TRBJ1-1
CASSLRQGGTEAFF
TGTGCCAGCAGCCTGAGGCAGGGAGGCACTGAAGCTTTCTTT
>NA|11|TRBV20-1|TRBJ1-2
CSAGVVDGYTF
TGCAGTGCCGGGGTAGTGGATGGCTACACCTTC
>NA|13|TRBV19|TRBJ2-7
CASSKGISYEQYF
TGTGCCAGTAGTAAGGGCATCTCCTACGAGCAGTACTTC
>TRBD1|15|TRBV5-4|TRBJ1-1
CASSLLSSGGTEAFF
TGTGCCAGCAGCTTGTTATCTTCAGGGGGGACTGAAGCTTTCTTT
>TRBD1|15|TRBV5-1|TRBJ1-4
CASTAGGVSSEKLFF
TGCGCCAGCACCGCAGGGGGCGTTAGTAGTGAAAAACTGTTTTTT
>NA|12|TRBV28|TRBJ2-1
CASSLGRGEQFF
TGTGCCAGCAGTTTGGGGCGCGGTGAGCAGTTCTTC
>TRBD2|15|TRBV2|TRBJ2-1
CASSEASGGYNEQFF
TGTGCCAGCAGTGAAGCTAGCGGGGGATACAATGAGCAGTTCTTC
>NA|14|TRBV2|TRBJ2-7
CASTPQSISYEQYF
TGTGCCAGCACCCCTCAGTCTATCTCCTACGAGCAGTACTTC
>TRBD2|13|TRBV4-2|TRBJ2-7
CASSQGLDYEQYF
TGTGCCAGCAGCCAGGGACTAGACTACGAGCAGTACTTC
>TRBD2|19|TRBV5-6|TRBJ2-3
CASSIPTSGRFRDTDTQYF
TGTGCCAGCAGCATACCGACTAGCGGGCGTTTTCGGGACACAGATACGCAGTATTTT
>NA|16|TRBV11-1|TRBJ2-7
CASSSPRGRLSYEQYF
TGTGCCAGCAGCTCCCCTAGGGGGAGACTCTCCTACGAGCAGTACTTC
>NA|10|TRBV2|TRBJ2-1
CASSVIEQFF
TGTGCCAGCAGTGTCATCGAGCAGTTCTTC